This T cell receptor beta chain was retrieved from a study of response to subunit inactivated influenza vaccine. The germline V gene encodes CDR1 MNHNS and CDR2 SASEGT. CDR3 length: 15 residues. Trimming removed 6 bases from V and 2 bases from J; junction bases left unmatched: 7. General study results and limits: Authors suggested each seasonal influenza vaccination recruits few new T cells.

TCRdb re-derived calls from the RT-PCR reads in MiXCR, one entry per CDR3 protein. The profile shows almost 600,000 distinct CDR3 sequences, roughly 15% of them singletons. As concerns this clonotype: Its antigen is unidentified.

The chain uses TRBV6-1 and TRBJ2-7; 10 nucleotides line up with TRBD1. The specimen was PBMCs from blood, collected 11 to 12 days after vaccination. The TCR originated in a man aged 50-60 years who received an inactivated influenza vaccine. This CDR3 reads CASRTLGQGTYEQYF. Written as DNA, the CDR3 is TGTGCCAGCAGGACCCTGGGACAGGGGACCTACGAGCAGTACTTC.